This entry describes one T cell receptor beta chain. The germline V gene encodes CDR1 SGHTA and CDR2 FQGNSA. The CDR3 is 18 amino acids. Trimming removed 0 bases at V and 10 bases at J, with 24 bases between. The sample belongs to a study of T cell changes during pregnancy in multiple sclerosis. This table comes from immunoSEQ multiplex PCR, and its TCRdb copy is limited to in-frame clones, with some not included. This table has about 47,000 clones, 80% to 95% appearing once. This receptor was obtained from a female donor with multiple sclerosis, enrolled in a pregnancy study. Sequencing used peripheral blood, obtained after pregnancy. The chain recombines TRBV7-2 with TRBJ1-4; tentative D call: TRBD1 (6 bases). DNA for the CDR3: TGTGCCAGCAGCTTAGCCTCTCCTCAGGGGTCCGGTCTTGGAAAACTGTTTTTT. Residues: CASSLASPQGSGLGKLFF.